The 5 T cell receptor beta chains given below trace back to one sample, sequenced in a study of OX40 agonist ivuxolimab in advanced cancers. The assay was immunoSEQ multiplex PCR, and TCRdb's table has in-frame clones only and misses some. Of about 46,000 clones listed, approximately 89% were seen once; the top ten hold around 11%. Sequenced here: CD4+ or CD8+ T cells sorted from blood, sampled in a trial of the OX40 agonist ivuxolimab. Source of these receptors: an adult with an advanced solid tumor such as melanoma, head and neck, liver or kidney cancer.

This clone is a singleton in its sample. The CDR3 spells CASSEDGISYEQYF. The CDR3 DNA reads TGTGCCAGCAGTGAAGACGGTATCTCCTACGAGCAGTACTTC. The chain couples TRBV2 to TRBJ2-7; no clear D gene. CDR3 length equals 14 residues. V was pared by 1 base and J by 0 bases, with 7 bases between. Per germline, CDR1 SNHLY and CDR2 FYNNEI.

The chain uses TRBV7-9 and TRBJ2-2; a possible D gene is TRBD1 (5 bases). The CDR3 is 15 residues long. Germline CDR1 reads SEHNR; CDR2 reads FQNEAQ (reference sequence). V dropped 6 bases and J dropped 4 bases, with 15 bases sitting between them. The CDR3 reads CASSPPTGFTGELFF. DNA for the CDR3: TGTGCCAGCAGTCCACCAACAGGTTTCACCGGGGAGCTGTTTTTT.

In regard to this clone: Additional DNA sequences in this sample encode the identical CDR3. For the CDR3, the DNA is TGTGCCTGGAGTGCCGGATCCGGGGCCAACGTCCTGACTTTC. Protein product: CAWSAGSGANVLTF. The genes are TRBV30 and TRBJ2-6, with D unclear. This CDR3 is 14 amino acids long. V was clipped by 1 base and J by 4 bases, with 8 bases between them. Germline CDR1 reads GTSNPN; CDR2 reads SVGIG (reference sequence). The full variable domain, with the rest looked up from reference TRBV30 and TRBJ2-6, is SQTIHQWPATLVQPVGSPLSLECTVEGTSNPNLYWYRQAAGRGLQLLFYSVGIGQISSEVPQNLSASRPQDRQFILSSKKLLLSDSGFYLCAWSAGSGANVLTFGAGSRLTVL.

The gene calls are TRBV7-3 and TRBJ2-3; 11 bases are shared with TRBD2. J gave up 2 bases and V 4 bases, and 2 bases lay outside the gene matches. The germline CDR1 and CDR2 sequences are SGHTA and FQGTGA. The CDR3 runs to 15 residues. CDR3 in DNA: TGTGCCAGCAGCTCTAGCGGGGGGCCCACAGATACGCAGTATTTT. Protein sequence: CASSSSGGPTDTQYF.

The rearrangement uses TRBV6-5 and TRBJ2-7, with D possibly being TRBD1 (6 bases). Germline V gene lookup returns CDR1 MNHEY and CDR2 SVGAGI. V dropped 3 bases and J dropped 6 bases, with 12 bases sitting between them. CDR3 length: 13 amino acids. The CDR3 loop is CASSYGTGLEQYF. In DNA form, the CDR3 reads TGTGCCAGCAGTTATGGTACAGGGCTCGAGCAGTACTTC.